The present T cell receptor beta chain was sequenced within a study of post-analysis software for immune sequencing data. General study points: Comparison with controls showed significantly lower normalized Chao1 diversity in multiple sclerosis patients. In patients, TRBV5-6, TRBV5-1 and TRBV20-1 belonged to roughly 5 TRBV segments found more frequently than in controls. When the samples were clustered directly with F measure, those that had been prepared in the same batch showed strong co-clustering.

Prepared libraries of TCR beta cDNA carried unique molecular identifiers. TCRdb reprocessed the PCR reads with MiXCR, giving one entry per CDR3 protein. The sample holds just over 250,000 distinct CDR3 sequences, 30% to 45% seen once. Trimming pared 0 bases from V and 1 base from J, leaving 16 bases between. Germline CDR1 reads DFQATT; CDR2 reads SNEGSKA (reference sequence). The CDR3 is 17 residues long. Points on this clonotype: The antigen remains undetermined.

The source of this sequence is a girl between 10 and 17 years old with multiple sclerosis. The chain is built from TRBV20-1 and TRBJ1-5; D unclear. Sequences were obtained from blood. The CDR3 region is CSARDRRLLGSNQPQHF. The CDR3 coding sequence is TGCAGTGCTAGAGATAGGCGATTACTCGGGAGCAATCAGCCCCAGCATTTT.